This T cell receptor beta chain was captured by sequencing in a study of blood T cells in healthy people across ages. General observations from the study: It was not known whether donors were CMV positive (a possible confounder of expanded clonotype changes).

Germline V CDR1 and CDR2: MGHRA, YSYEKL. J lost 4 bases, V lost 1 base, and 6 bases had no gene match. There are 16 residues in the CDR3. This clonotype was seen a single time. The antigen remains unidentified. Together with a sample-barcoded 5' primer, a J-beta primer mix was included in a second PCR lasting about 7 to 11 cycles. TCRdb used MiXCR to reprocess the 5' RACE reads, holding one entry per CDR3 protein. The sample records around 1.5 million distinct CDR3 sequences, approximately 63% being singletons. Input material: blood. The sequence was obtained from a man younger than 35 in good health. The chain couples TRBV4-1 to TRBJ2-1; 8 positions match TRBD2. CDR3 protein: CASSQVRAGGYNEQFF. The CDR3 DNA follows: TGCGCCAGCAGCCAAGTACGGGCGGGGGGATACAATGAGCAGTTCTTC.